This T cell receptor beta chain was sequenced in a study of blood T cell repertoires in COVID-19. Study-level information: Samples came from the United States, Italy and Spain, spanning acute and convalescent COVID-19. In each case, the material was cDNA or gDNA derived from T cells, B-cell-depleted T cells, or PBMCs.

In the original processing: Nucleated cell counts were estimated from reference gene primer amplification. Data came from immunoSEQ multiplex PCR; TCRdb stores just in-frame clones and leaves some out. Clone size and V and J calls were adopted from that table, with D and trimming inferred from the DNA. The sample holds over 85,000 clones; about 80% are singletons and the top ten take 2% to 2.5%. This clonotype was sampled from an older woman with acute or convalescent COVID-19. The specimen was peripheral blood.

CDR3 sequence: CASSLGRAGYTEAFF. The CDR3 bases are TGTGCCAGCAGCCTGGGACGGGCAGGGTACACTGAAGCTTTCTTT. The rearrangement joins TRBV5-4 to TRBJ1-1, with D perhaps TRBD1 (5 bases). Trimming pared 4 bases from V and 3 bases from J, leaving 16 bases between. The CDR3 loop spans 15 amino acids. Germline loops: CDR1 SGHNT, CDR2 YYREEE (reference sequence).